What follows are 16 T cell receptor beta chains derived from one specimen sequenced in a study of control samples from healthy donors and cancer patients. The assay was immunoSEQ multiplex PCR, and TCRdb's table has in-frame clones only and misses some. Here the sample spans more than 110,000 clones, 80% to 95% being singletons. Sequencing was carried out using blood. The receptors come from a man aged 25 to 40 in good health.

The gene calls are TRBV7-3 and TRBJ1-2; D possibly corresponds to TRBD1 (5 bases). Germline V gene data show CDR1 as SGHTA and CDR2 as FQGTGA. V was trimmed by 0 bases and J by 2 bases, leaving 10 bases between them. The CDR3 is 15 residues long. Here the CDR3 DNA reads TGTGCCAGCAGCTTAACAGGGGAGGGGAACTATGGCTACACCTTC. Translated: CASSLTGEGNYGYTF.

The CDR3 spells CATSSRGRDTGELFF. CDR3 sequence (DNA): TGTGCCACCAGTAGCCGCGGGAGAGACACCGGGGAGCTGTTTTTT. The gene calls are TRBV24-1 and TRBJ2-2, with TRBD2 matching 7 bases. In germline, CDR1 is KGHDR, CDR2 SFDVKD. V dropped 6 bases and J dropped 3; count of bases not matched to a gene: 6. The CDR3 contains 15 residues.

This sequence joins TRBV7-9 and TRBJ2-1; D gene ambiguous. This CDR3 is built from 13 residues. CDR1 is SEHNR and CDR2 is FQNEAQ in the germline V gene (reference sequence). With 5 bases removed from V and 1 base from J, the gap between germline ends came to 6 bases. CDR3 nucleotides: TGTGCCAGCAGCAGTGGGTCCTACAATGAGCAGTTCTTC. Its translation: CASSSGSYNEQFF.

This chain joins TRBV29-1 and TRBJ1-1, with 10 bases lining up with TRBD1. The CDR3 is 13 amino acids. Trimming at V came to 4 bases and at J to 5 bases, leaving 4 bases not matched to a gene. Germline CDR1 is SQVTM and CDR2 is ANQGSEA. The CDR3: CSVGTGGMTEAFF. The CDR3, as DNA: TGCAGCGTTGGGACAGGGGGAATGACTGAAGCTTTCTTT.

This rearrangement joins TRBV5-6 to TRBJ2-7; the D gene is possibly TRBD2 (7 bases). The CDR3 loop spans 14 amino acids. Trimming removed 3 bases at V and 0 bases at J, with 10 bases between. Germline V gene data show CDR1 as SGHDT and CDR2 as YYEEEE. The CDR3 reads CASSWGGFSYEQYF. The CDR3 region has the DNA TGTGCCAGCAGCTGGGGGGGCTTCTCCTACGAGCAGTACTTC.

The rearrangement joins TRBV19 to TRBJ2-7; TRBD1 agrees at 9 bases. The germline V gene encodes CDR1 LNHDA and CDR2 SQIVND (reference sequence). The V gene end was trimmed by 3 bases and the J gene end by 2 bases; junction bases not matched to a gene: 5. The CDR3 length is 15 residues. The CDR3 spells CASSIPGQGTYEQYF. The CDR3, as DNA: TGTGCCAGTAGTATCCCGGGACAGGGAACCTACGAGCAGTACTTC. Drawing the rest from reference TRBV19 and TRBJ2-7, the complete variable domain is DGGITQSPKYLFRKEGQNVTLSCEQNLNHDAMYWYRQDPGQGLRLIYYSQIVNDFQKGDIAEGYSVSREKKESFPLTVTSAQKNPTAFYLCASSIPGQGTYEQYFGPGTRLTVT.

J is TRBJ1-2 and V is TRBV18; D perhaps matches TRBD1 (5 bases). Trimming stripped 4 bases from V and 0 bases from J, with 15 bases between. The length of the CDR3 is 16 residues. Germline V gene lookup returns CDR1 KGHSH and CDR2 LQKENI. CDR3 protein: CASSHLDRNPNYGYTF. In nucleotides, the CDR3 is TGTGCCAGCTCACACCTCGACAGAAATCCTAACTATGGCTACACCTTC.

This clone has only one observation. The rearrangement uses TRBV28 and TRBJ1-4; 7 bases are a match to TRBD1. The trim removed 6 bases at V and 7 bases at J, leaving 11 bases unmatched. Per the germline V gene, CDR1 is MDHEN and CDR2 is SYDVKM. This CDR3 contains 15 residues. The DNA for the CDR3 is TGTGCCAGCAGCACAACAGGGCAGGGGGGTGAAAAACTGTTTTTT. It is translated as CASSTTGQGGEKLFF.

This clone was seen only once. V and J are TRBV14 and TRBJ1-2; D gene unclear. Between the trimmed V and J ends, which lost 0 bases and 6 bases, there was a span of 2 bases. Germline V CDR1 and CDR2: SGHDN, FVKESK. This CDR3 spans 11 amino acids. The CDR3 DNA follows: TGTGCCAGCAGCCAAGATCATGGCTACACCTTC. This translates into CASSQDHGYTF.

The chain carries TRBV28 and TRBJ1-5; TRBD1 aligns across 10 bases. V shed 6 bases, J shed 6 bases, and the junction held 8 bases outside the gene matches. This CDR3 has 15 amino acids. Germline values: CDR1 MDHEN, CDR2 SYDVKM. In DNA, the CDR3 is TGTGCCAGCAGGCCCGGGACAGGGGCTTTTCAGCCCCAGCATTTT. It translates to CASRPGTGAFQPQHF.

For the CDR3, the DNA is TGCAGCGTTGTACTTACAGGGTTCTACGAGCAGTACTTC. Translating gives CSVVLTGFYEQYF. The J gene is TRBJ2-7, the V gene TRBV29-1; TRBD1 might be the D (6 bases). The germline V gene encodes CDR1 SQVTM and CDR2 ANQGSEA. The V end lost 4 bases, the J end lost 3 bases, and 13 bases lay between the germline ends. This CDR3 comprises 13 residues.

The CDR3 DNA follows: TGTGCCAGCAGCTTAAGGTCATGGGGGCTGGGCTACACCTTC. Translated: CASSLRSWGLGYTF. The V call is TRBV13, the J call TRBJ1-2; TRBD1 might be the D (6 bases). V was cut by 2 bases and J by 8 bases, with 15 bases left in between. The CDR3 runs to 14 residues. Germline V gene sequence: CDR1 PRHDT, CDR2 FYEKMQ (reference sequence).

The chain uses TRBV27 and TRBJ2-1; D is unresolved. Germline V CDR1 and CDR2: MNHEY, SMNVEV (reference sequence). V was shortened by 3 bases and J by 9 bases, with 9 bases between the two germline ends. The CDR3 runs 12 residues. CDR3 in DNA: TGTGCCAGCAGTTTCGTGGGTACTGAGCAGTTCTTC. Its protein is CASSFVGTEQFF.

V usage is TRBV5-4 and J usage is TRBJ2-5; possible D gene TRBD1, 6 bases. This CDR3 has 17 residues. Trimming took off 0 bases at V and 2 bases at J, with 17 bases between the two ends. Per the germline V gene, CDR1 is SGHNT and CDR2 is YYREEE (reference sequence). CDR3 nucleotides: TGTGCCAGCAGCTTGGGGGGGCCGGGACACAGTCAAGAGACCCAGTACTTC. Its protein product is CASSLGGPGHSQETQYF.

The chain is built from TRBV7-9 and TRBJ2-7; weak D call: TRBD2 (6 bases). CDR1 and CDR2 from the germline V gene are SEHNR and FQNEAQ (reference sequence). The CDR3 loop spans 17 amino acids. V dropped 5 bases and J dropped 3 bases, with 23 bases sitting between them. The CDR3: CASSTNLKGTGIYEQYF. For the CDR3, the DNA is TGTGCCAGCAGCACAAATCTTAAGGGGACTGGGATCTACGAGCAGTACTTC.

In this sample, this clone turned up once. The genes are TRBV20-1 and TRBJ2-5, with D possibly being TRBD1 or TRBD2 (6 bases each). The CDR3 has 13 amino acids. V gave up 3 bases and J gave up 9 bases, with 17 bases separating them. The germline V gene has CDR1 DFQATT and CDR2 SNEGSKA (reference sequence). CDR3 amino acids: CSASRNQRGAQYF. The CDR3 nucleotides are TGCAGTGCTAGTCGGAACCAAAGGGGGGCCCAGTACTTC.